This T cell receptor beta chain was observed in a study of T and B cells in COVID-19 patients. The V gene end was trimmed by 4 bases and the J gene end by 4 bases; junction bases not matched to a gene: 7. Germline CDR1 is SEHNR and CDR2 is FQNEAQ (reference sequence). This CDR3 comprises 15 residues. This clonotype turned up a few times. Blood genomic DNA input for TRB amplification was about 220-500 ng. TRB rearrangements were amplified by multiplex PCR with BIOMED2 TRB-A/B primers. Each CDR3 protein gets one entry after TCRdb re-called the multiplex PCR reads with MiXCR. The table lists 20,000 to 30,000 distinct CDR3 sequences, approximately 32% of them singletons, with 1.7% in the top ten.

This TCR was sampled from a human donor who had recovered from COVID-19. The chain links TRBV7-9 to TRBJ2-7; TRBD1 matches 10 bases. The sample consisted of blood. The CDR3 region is CASSSPRTGGYEQYF. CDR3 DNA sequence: TGTGCCAGCAGCTCGCCTAGGACAGGGGGTTACGAGCAGTACTTC. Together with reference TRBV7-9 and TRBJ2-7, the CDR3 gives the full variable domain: DTGVSQNPRHKITKRGQNVTFRCDPISEHNRLYWYRQTLGQGPEFLTYFQNEAQLEKSRLLSDRFSAERPKGSFSTLEIQRTEQGDSAMYLCASSSPRTGGYEQYFGPGTRLTVT.